This note documents a single TCR beta chain sequence. The clone's antigen remains unknown. No quality values exist for individual bases; no much larger clone is one base distant. This sample stems from a study of blood T cell repertoires in COVID-19 (TCRdb year 2020). For context, the study as a whole: Collaborator samples came from the United States, Italy and Spain and covered acute and convalescent phases of COVID-19. The material from the prospective study consisted of cDNA or gDNA derived from T cells, B-cell-depleted T cells, or PBMCs. The dataset comprised deeply sampled blood TCRbeta repertoires from subjects exposed to, actively infected with, or recovered from COVID-19. The repertoires were made available in a free public database intended to serve as a resource for research on the immune response to SARS-CoV-2. The samples were drawn from two sources: the first 160 participants of the ongoing ImmuneRACE study, and 950 to 1,500 subjects contributed by 6 global collaborators. The sample metadata nearly always contained a de-identified subject ID, COVID-19 status, age in years and sex. Where HLA class I and class II types were available, the types were taken from metadata supplied by the sample provider, not from assay-based typing. General study outcomes and caveats: Clinical and demographic metadata were provided uncurated, with the amount varying by source and participant.

CDR1 and CDR2 were assigned from the germline V gene (reference sequence) as LGHDT and YNNKEL. A distance of 8 bases separates the germline ends of V and J, which lose 2 bases and 0 bases respectively. Including cysteine and phenylalanine, the CDR3 has 15 amino acids. The only DNA kept is the CDR3, 45 bases in frame from the first base. Samples from volunteer blood donors who had recovered from COVID-19 were contributed by a second Seattle source. Each collaborating institution followed its own protocols to collect whole blood in K2EDTA tubes. For TCRbeta analysis, collaborator samples were shipped as frozen whole blood, as isolated PBMCs, or as DNA extracted from either sample type. TCRbeta CDR3 regions were amplified from genomic DNA using the immunoSEQ Assay, a bias-controlled multiplex PCR. As for the authors' bioinformatics: The number of nucleated cells in each sample was estimated from the amplification of reference gene primers within the assay. To quantify the absolute abundance of each unique TCRbeta CDR3 rearrangement, sequence reads were collapsed and filtered. Productive Simpson clonality was computed per sample as the square root of Simpson's diversity index over productive rearrangements. TCRdb took over this immuneACCESS table, retaining in-frame rearrangements with V and J assigned. Such tables are incomplete; in checked studies, under half of the missing clones stem from an unresolved V gene, and the remainder is unexplained. D and trimming were read from the DNA, whereas the V and J calls and clone size are those reported in that table. For this sample there are 200,000 to 300,000 clones; about 87% appear just once. The ten largest make up roughly 1.6% of the sample.

Sequencing was performed on peripheral blood. The rearrangement joined TRBV3-1 (or the pseudogene TRBV3-2) to TRBJ2-1; a confident D gene designation cannot be given. The origin of this receptor is a woman aged 40-49 years who had recovered from COVID-19. The CDR3: CASSQSNYSYNEQFF. The nucleotide sequence is given as TGTGCCAGCAGCCAATCGAACTACTCCTACAATGAGCAGTTCTTC.